Shown below are 19 T cell receptor beta chains from a single sample sequenced in a study of molecular identifiers for immune sequencing clone quantification (dated by TCRdb to 2016 to 2018). Library method: PCR. This sample was sequenced with an Illumina HiSeq 4000. TCRdb reworked the public reads: Q25 trimming with fastp, MiXCR clone assembly, productive beta chains retained. Entries that share a CDR3 protein sequence are merged under the most common genes and DNA. The sample contains about 23,000 distinct CDR3 sequences, roughly a sixth of them found a single time. The top ten clones comprise 0.95% to 1% of the sample. Sequencing input: naive CD8+ T cells from blood, with Jurkat cell RNA spiked in. Reading the label with the study, this specimen's cell subset or site is: FACS-sorted CD8+CD4-CCR7+CD45RA+ naive T cells. All receptors derive from a human donor in good health. Some libraries in this study had Jurkat cell RNA spiked in.

As regards this clonotype: One base away lies a much larger clone, so this may be a sequencing read error. The V gene is TRBV3-1, the J gene TRBJ2-3; D uncertain. V lost 1 base, J lost 3 bases, and 11 bases lay in between. The germline CDR1 and CDR2 sequences are LGHDT and YNNKEL (reference sequence). The CDR3 length is 15 residues. CDR3 residues: CASSQARSSTDTQYF. The CDR3 DNA reads TGTGCCAGCAGCCAAGCCCGGAGCTCAACAGATACGCAGTATTTT.

This clonotype was counted ten times or more. This chain joins TRBV27 and TRBJ1-2, with a possible D match to TRBD1 (6 bases). The germline V gene encodes CDR1 MNHEY and CDR2 SMNVEV (reference sequence). This CDR3 contains 14 residues. Trimming pared 2 bases from V and 3 bases from J, leaving 10 bases between. The CDR3 sequence is CASSLMAGDYGYTF. The CDR3 bases are TGTGCCAGCAGTTTAATGGCAGGGGACTATGGCTACACCTTC.

This clonotype came up many times. This rearrangement joins TRBV27 to TRBJ1-5; no reliable D call. This CDR3 contains 13 residues. From germline, CDR1 is MNHEY and CDR2 SMNVEV (reference sequence). The V end lost 2 bases, the J end lost 0 bases, and 2 bases lay between the germline ends. The CDR3 reads CASSLGSNQPQHF. In nucleotides, the CDR3 is TGTGCCAGCAGTTTAGGTAGCAATCAGCCCCAGCATTTT.

This clonotype has a count of ten or more. The genes are TRBV12-3 or TRBV12-4 and TRBJ2-3; tentatively, D is TRBD1 (6 bases). The germline V and J ends were trimmed by 4 bases and 2 bases, with 13 bases remaining between them. The CDR3 contains 15 residues. In nucleotides, the CDR3 is TGTGCCAGCAGTTCCCGGGACACAGACACAGATACGCAGTATTTT. Translated, it gives CASSSRDTDTDTQYF.

This clonotype was observed many times. The chain employs TRBV20-1 and TRBJ2-7; no clear D gene. This CDR3 has 14 residues. The germline CDR1 and CDR2 sequences are DFQATT and SNEGSKA (reference sequence). Trimming removed 0 bases from V and 2 bases from J, with 11 bases in between. In DNA, the CDR3 is TGCAGTGCTAGAGAAGAGAAGATAACCTACGAGCAGTACTTC. Translation: CSAREEKITYEQYF.

This clonotype was seen at least ten times. The J gene is TRBJ2-7, the V gene TRBV6-1; no definite D call. CDR1 and CDR2 (germline): MNHNS, SASEGT. The length of the CDR3 is 15 residues. V was shortened by 0 bases and J by 0 bases, with 9 bases between the two germline ends. For the CDR3, the DNA is TGTGCCAGCAGTGAAGCCGGGCATAGCTCCTACGAGCAGTACTTC. This sequence encodes CASSEAGHSSYEQYF.

This clonotype came up many times. The genes are TRBV6-4 and TRBJ2-2; D not resolved. Trimming pared 2 bases from V and 6 bases from J, leaving 4 bases between. Germline lookup yields CDR1 MRHNA and CDR2 SNTAGT. This CDR3 has 12 residues. The CDR3 is CASSDGAGELFF. For the CDR3, the DNA is TGTGCCAGCAGTGACGGCGCCGGGGAGCTGTTTTTT.

This clonotype was seen at least ten times. The chain combines TRBV6-1 with TRBJ2-3, with a possible D match to TRBD2 (6 bases). Per germline, CDR1 MNHNS and CDR2 SASEGT. V was clipped by 7 bases and J by 0 bases, with 11 bases between them. CDR3 length: 14 residues. The CDR3 DNA sequence: TGTGCCAGCAACGCGGCGGGAAGCACAGATACGCAGTATTTT. Translation: CASNAAGSTDTQYF.

This clonotype showed up many times. J is TRBJ2-7 and V is TRBV27; D ambiguous. V gave up 8 bases and J gave up 1 base, with 12 bases separating them. In germline, CDR1 is MNHEY, CDR2 SMNVEV (reference sequence). This CDR3 is built from 13 residues. The DNA of the CDR3 is TGTGCCAGCCGGCCGTCGGCTTCCTACGAGCAGTACTTC. Protein: CASRPSASYEQYF.

By share of the sample, this clonotype is medium-sized. In nucleotides, the CDR3 is TGTGCCAGCAGCCAAGCTAGCACAGATACGCAGTATTTT. Translated: CASSQASTDTQYF. The chain employs TRBV14 and TRBJ2-3, with D unresolved. Trimming took off 1 base at V and 0 bases at J, with 2 bases between the two ends. Germline V gene data show CDR1 as SGHDN and CDR2 as FVKESK. The CDR3 has 13 amino acids.

This clonotype was picked up many times. The V gene is TRBV6-6, the J gene TRBJ2-7; D call uncertain. Germline lookup yields CDR1 MNHNY and CDR2 SVGAGI (reference sequence). This CDR3 is built from 12 residues. Trimming cost V 7 bases and J 7 bases, with 14 bases left between them. The CDR3 DNA reads TGTGCCAGCATCTCCTCTGGGTGGGAGCAGTACTTC. This gives the protein CASISSGWEQYF.

By sample fraction, this clonotype is medium-sized (0.01 to 0.1%). V and J are TRBV5-1 and TRBJ2-1; 9 bases agree with TRBD2. Per germline, CDR1 SGHRS and CDR2 YFSETQ. The V segment lost 0 bases and the J segment 12 bases; nucleotides outside the gene matches: 16. This CDR3 region has 17 residues. This chain's CDR3 is CASSLAGRLAGRKGQFF. The CDR3 DNA reads TGCGCCAGCAGCTTGGCTGGGCGGCTAGCGGGGAGGAAAGGGCAGTTCTTC. Complete variable domain (other parts from reference TRBV5-1 and TRBJ2-1): KAGVTQTPRYLIKTRGQQVTLSCSPISGHRSVSWYQQTPGQGLQFLFEYFSETQRNKGNFPGRFSGRQFSNSRSEMNVSTLELGDSALYLCASSLAGRLAGRKGQFFGPGTRLTVL.

This chain connects TRBV2 to TRBJ1-4, with a tentative D call TRBD1 (5 bases). CDR3 length equals 14 residues. V was clipped by 5 bases and J by 8 bases, with 15 bases between them. The germline V gene encodes CDR1 SNHLY and CDR2 FYNNEI. The CDR3 spells CASSKEQVGEKLFF. The CDR3 DNA follows: TGTGCCAGCAGTAAAGAACAGGTGGGGGAAAAACTGTTTTTT.

Ten or more counts support this clonotype. The rearrangement uses TRBV27 and TRBJ2-3, with D tentatively TRBD2 (5 bases). Germline CDR1 reads MNHEY; CDR2 reads SMNVEV (reference sequence). CDR3 size: 16 residues. The ends were cut back, 5 bases at V and 2 bases at J, with 17 bases in the middle. The CDR3 nucleotides read TGTGCCAGCAGTCCGCTGGGAGTCACCCACACAGATACGCAGTATTTT. Its translation: CASSPLGVTHTDTQYF.

This clonotype was observed a few times. One base away lies a much larger clone, so this may be a sequencing read error. This rearrangement joins TRBV20-1 to TRBJ1-5; 8 nucleotides line up with TRBD1. Germline V CDR1 and CDR2: DFQATT, SNEGSKA (reference sequence). This CDR3 region has 14 residues. The CDR3 coding sequence is TGCGGTGCGGGGGACAGGTATAGCAATCAGCCCCAGCATTTT. As protein: CGAGDRYSNQPQHF.

As for this clonotype: A much larger clone sits a single nucleotide away, making a read error possible. The CDR3: CASSIRDDNEKLVF. DNA of the CDR3: TGTGCCAGCAGTATCCGGGACGATAATGAAAAACTGGTTTTT. V is TRBV6-5 and J is TRBJ1-4; tentative D call: TRBD1 (5 bases). CDR3 length equals 14 residues. Germline V lookup: CDR1 MNHEY, CDR2 SVGAGI.

This clonotype was picked up many times. The chain couples TRBV7-9 to TRBJ1-1; no definite D call. Deletions cut 5 bases from V and 0 bases from J, with 7 bases between. Germline V gene data show CDR1 as SEHNR and CDR2 as FQNEAQ (reference sequence). CDR3 size: 13 residues. For the CDR3, the DNA is TGTGCCAGCAGCCCGACAATGAACACTGAAGCTTTCTTT. Translated, it gives CASSPTMNTEAFF.

This clonotype showed up many times. The V gene is TRBV12-3 or TRBV12-4, the J gene TRBJ2-2; possible D gene TRBD2, 6 bases. V was cut by 8 bases and J by 1 base, with 17 bases left in between. The CDR3 spans 16 residues. The CDR3 sequence is CASLVQGTENTGELFF. The DNA of the CDR3 is TGTGCCAGCCTAGTCCAAGGGACTGAGAACACCGGGGAGCTGTTTTTT.

This clonotype is medium-sized. J is TRBJ2-3 and V is TRBV12-3 or TRBV12-4; D remains ambiguous. Trimming cost V 6 bases and J 2 bases, with 3 bases left between them. The CDR3 consists of 11 residues. The CDR3 coding sequence is TGTGCCAGCAGCTACACAGATACGCAGTATTTT. Encoded protein: CASSYTDTQYF.